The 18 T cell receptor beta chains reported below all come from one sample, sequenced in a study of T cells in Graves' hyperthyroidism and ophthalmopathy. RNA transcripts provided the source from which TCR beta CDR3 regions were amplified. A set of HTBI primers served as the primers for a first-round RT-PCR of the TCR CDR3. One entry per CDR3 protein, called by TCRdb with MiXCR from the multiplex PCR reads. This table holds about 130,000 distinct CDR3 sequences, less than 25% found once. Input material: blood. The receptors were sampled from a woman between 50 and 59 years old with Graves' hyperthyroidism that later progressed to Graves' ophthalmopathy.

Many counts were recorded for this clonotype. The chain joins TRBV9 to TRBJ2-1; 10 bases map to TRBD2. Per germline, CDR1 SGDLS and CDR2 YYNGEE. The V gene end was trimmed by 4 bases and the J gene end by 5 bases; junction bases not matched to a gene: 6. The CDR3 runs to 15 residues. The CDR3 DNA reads TGTGCCAGCAGCCCAGGGACTAGCGCCAACAATGAGCAGTTCTTC. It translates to CASSPGTSANNEQFF.

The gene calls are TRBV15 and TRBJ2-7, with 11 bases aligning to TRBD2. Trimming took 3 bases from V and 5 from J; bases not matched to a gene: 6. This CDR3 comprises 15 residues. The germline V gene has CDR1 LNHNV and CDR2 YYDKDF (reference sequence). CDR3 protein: CATSSLGLAAHEQYF. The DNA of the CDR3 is TGTGCCACCAGCAGCCTGGGACTAGCGGCCCACGAGCAGTACTTC.

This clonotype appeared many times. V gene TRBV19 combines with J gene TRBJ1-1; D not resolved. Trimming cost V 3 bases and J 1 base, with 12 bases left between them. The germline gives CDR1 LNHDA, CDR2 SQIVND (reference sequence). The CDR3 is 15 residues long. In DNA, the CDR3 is TGTGCCAGTAGTATCGATGAGACGGCGAACACTGAAGCTTTCTTT. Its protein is CASSIDETANTEAFF. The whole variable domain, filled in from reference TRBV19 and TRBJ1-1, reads DGGITQSPKYLFRKEGQNVTLSCEQNLNHDAMYWYRQDPGQGLRLIYYSQIVNDFQKGDIAEGYSVSREKKESFPLTVTSAQKNPTAFYLCASSIDETANTEAFFGQGTRLTVV.

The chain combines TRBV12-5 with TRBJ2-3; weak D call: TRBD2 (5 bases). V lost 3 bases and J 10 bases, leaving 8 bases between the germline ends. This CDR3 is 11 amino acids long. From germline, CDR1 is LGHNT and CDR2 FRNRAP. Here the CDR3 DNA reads TGTGCTAGTGGTTTCCCGGGGTCGCAGTATTTT. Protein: CASGFPGSQYF.

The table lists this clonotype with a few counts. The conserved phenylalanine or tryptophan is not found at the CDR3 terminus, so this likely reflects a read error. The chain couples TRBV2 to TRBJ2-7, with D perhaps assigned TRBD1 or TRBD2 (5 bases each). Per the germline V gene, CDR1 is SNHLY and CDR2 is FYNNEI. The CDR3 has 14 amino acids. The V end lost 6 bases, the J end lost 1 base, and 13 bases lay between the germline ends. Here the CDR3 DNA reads TGTGCCAGCAGGCTCAGGGAGACATCCTACGAGCAGTACCTC. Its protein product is CASRLRETSYEQYL.

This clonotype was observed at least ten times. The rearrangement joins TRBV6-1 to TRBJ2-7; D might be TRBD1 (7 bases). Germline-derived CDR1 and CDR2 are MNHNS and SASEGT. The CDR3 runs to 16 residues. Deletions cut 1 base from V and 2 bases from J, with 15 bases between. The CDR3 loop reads CASSEVAGQSPYEQYF. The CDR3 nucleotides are TGTGCCAGCAGTGAAGTCGCGGGACAGAGCCCCTACGAGCAGTACTTC.

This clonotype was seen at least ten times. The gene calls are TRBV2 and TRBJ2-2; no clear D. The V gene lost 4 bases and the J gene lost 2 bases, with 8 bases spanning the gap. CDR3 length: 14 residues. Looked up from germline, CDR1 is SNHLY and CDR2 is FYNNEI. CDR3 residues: CASSGDRNTGELFF. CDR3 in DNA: TGTGCCAGCAGTGGGGATCGAAACACCGGGGAGCTGTTTTTT.

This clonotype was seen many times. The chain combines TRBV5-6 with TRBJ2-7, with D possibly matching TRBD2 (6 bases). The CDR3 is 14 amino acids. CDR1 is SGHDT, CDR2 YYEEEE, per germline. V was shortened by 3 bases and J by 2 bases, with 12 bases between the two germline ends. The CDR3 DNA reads TGTGCCAGCAGCTGGGGACTGGAGGCCTACGAGCAGTACTTC. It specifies CASSWGLEAYEQYF.

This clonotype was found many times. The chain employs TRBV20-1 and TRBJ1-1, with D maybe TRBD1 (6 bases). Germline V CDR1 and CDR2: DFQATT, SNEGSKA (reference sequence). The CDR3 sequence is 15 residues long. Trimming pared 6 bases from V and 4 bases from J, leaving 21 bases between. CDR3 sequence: CSATTTGSGGTEAFF. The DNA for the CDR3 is TGCAGTGCCACTACAACAGGGTCGGGGGGCACTGAAGCTTTCTTT.

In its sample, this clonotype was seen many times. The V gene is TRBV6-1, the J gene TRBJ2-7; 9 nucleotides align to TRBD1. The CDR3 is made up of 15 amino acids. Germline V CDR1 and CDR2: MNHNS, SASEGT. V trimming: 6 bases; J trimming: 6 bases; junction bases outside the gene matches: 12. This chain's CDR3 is CASRPDRGSIREQYF. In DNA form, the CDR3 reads TGTGCCAGCAGACCGGACAGGGGCTCTATCCGCGAGCAGTACTTC.

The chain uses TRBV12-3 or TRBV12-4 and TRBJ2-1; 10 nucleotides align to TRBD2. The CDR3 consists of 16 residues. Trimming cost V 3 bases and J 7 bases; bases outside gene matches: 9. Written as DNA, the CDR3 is TGTGCCAGCAGTTTTAAGCGGGAGGGCCCTTCAAATGAGCAGTTCTTC. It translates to CASSFKREGPSNEQFF.

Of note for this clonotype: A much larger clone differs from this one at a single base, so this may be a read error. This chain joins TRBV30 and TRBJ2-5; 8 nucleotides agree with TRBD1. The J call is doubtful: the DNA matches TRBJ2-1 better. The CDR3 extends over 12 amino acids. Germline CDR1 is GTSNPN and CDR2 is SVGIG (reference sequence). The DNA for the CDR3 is TGTGCCTTCGGACAGGGACAAGAGACCCAGTTCTTC. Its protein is CAFGQGQETQFF.

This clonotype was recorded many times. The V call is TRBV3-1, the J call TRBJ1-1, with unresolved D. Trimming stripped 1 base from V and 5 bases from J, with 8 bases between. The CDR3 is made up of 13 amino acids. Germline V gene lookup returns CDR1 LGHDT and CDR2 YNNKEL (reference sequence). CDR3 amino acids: CASSQGLETEAFF. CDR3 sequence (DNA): TGTGCCAGCAGCCAAGGCCTTGAGACTGAAGCTTTCTTT.

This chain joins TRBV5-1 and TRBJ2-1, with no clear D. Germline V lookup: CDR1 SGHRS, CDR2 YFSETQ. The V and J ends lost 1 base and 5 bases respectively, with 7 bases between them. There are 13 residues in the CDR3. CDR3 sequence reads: CASSLSTDNEQFF. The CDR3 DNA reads TGCGCCAGCAGCTTGAGCACGGACAATGAGCAGTTCTTC.

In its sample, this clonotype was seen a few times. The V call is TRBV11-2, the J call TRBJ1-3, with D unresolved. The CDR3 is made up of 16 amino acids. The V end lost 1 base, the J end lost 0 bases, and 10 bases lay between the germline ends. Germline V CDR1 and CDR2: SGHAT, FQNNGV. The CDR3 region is CASSLALPRSGNTIYF. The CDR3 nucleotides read TGTGCCAGCAGCTTAGCCCTTCCCCGCTCTGGAAACACCATATATTTT. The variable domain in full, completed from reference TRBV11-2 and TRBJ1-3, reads EAGVAQSPRYKIIEKRQSVAFWCNPISGHATLYWYQQILGQGPKLLIQFQNNGVVDDSQLPKDRFSAERLKGVDSTLKIQPAKLEDSAVYLCASSLALPRSGNTIYFGEGSWLTVV.

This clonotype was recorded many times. The CDR3 DNA is TGTGCCAGCCGCGAGGGGGTTGCAGATACGCAGTATTTT. It yields the protein CASREGVADTQYF. V is TRBV12-3 or TRBV12-4 and J is TRBJ2-3, with D possibly TRBD1 on 6 matching bases. Deletions cut 8 bases from V and 4 bases from J, with 13 bases between. The CDR3 is 13 amino acids.

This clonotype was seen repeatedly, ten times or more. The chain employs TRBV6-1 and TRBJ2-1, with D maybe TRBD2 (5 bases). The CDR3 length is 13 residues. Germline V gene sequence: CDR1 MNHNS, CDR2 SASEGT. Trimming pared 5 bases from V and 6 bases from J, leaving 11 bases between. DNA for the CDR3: TGTGCCAGCAGTTACGGAGAGGGCAATGAGCAGTTCTTC. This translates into CASSYGEGNEQFF.

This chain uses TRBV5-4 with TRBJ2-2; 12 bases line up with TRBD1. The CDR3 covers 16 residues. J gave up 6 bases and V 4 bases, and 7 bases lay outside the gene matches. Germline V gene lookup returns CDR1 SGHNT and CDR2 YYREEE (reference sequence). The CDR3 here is CASSRAGTGGSGELFF. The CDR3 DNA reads TGTGCCAGCAGCAGAGCCGGGACAGGGGGCTCCGGGGAGCTGTTTTTT.